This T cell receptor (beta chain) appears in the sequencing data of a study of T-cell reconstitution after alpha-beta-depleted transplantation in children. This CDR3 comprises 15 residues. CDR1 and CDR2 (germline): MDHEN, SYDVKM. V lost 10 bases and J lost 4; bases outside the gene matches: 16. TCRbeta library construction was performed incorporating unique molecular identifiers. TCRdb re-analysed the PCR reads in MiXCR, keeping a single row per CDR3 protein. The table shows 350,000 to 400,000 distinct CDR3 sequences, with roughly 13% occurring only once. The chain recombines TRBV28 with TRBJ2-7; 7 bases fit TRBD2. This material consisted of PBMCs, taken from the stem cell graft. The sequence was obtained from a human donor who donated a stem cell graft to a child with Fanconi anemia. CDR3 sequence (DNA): TGTGCCATCGGCCCCGGGCCGGGACTAAGTTACGAGCAGTACTTC. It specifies CAIGPGPGLSYEQYF.